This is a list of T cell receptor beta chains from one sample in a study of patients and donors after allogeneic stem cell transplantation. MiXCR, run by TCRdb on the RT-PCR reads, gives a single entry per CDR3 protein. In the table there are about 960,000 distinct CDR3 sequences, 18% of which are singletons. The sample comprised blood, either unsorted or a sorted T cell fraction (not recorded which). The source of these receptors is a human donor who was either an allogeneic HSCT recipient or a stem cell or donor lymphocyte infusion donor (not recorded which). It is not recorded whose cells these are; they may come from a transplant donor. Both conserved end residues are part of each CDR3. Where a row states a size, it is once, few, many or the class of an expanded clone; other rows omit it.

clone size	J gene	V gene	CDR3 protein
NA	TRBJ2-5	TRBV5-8	CASSLGDGFRETQYF
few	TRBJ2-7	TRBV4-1	CASSQAVGEQYF
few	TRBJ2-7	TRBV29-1	CSVAGTGFEQYF
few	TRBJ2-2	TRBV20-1	CSARDLVGSANTGELFF
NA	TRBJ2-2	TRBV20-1	CSAINPGLARNTGELFF
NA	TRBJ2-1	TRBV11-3	CASSLARSFVNEQFF
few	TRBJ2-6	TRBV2	CASSITGANVLTF
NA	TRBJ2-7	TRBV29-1	CSVEDPAASSYEQYF
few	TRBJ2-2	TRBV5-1	CASGSGLAGTGELFF
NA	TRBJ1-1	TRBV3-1	CASSPPGFGATEAFF
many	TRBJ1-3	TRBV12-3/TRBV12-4	CASRTAISGNTIYF
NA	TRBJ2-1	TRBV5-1	CASSSGLAGGPMVF
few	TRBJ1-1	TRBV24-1	CATSDGARARAFF
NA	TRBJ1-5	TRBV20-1	CSARSGAQPQHF
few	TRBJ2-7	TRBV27	CASSLSPVYEQYF
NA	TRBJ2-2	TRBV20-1	CSAASLAGQTGELFF
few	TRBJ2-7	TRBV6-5	CASSYRGPGTPYEQYF
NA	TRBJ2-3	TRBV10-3	CAIRAGLAGGPNTQYF
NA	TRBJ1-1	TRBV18	CASSSKDSQNTEAFF
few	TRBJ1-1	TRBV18	CASSRKSLDTEAFF
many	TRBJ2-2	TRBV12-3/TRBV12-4	CASSFRVFAGELFF
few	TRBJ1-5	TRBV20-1	CSAPKGLTGQPQHF
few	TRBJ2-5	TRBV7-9	CASSLSRTLQETQYF
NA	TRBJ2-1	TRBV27	CASRLGLAGYNEQFF
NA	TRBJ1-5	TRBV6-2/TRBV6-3	CASSYPPGVSNQPQHF
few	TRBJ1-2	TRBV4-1	CASSQVQGENYGYTF
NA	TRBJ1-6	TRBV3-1	CASSVRDRFNSPLHF
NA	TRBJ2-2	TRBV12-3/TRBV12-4	CASSLLHTGELFF
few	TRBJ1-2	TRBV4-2	CASSQDRWGYGYTF
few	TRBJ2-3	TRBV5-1	CASTELAGSTDTQYF
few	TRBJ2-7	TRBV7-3	CASSLSVWGEQYF